These 2 T cell receptor beta chains were all obtained from the same sample, sequenced in a study of T-cell reconstitution after alpha-beta-depleted transplantation in children. Unique molecular identifiers were incorporated into the prepared TCRbeta library. Each CDR3 protein is one row after TCRdb ran MiXCR on the PCR reads. The table has roughly 120,000 distinct CDR3 sequences, approximately 10% seen once. The sample was PBMCs, taken before TCRalphabeta/CD19-depleted stem cell transplant. These receptors all come from a boy aged 2 to 10 with acute lymphoblastic leukemia, due to receive a stem cell transplant.

This clonotype appeared a few times. The chain uses TRBV28 and TRBJ1-5, with D possibly matching TRBD1 (5 bases). Germline CDR1 and CDR2: MDHEN and SYDVKM. Trimming removed 1 base from V and 3 bases from J, with 10 bases in between. The CDR3 covers 15 residues. CDR3 loop: CASSLFQGVNQPQHF. Here the CDR3 DNA reads TGTGCCAGCAGTTTATTTCAGGGTGTCAATCAGCCCCAGCATTTT.

This clonotype was picked up many times. The chain recombines TRBV6-4 with TRBJ2-7; the D gene is possibly TRBD1 (6 bases). The CDR3 extends over 14 amino acids. CDR1 and CDR2 from the germline V gene are MRHNA and SNTAGT. Between the trimmed V and J ends, which lost 6 bases and 2 bases, there was a span of 14 bases. This CDR3 reads CASSTGSAPYEQYF. For the CDR3, the DNA is TGTGCCAGCAGCACAGGGTCGGCTCCCTACGAGCAGTACTTC.